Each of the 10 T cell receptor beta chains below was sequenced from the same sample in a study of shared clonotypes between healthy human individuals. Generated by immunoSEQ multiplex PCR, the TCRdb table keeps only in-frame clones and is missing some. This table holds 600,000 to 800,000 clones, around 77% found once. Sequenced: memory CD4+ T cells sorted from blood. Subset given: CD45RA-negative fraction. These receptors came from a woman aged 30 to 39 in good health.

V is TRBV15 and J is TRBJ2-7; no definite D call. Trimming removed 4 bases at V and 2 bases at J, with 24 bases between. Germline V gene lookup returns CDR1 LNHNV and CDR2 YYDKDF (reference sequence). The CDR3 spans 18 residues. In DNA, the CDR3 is TGTGCCACCAGCACAAAAAGGGCCCCACTAATTCTCACCTACGAGCAGTACTTC. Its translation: CATSTKRAPLILTYEQYF. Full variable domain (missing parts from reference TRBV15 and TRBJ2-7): DAMVIQNPRYQVTQFGKPVTLSCSQTLNHNVMYWYQQKSSQAPKLLFHYYDKDFNNEADTPDNFQSRRPNTSFCFLDIRSPGLGDTAMYLCATSTKRAPLILTYEQYFGPGTRLTVT.

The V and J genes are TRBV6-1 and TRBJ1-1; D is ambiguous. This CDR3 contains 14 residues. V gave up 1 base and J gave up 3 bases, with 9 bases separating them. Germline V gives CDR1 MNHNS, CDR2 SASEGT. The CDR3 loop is CASSEVGEYTEAFF. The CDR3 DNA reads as TGTGCCAGCAGTGAAGTCGGGGAGTACACTGAAGCTTTCTTT.

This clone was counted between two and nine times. This chain's CDR3 is CASRSLNEQFF. The CDR3 region has the DNA TGTGCCAGCAGATCCCTCAATGAGCAGTTCTTC. V gene TRBV28 combines with J gene TRBJ2-1; D is ambiguous. Trimming pared 6 bases from V and 6 bases from J, leaving 6 bases between. The CDR3 is 11 amino acids. In germline, CDR1 is MDHEN, CDR2 SYDVKM.

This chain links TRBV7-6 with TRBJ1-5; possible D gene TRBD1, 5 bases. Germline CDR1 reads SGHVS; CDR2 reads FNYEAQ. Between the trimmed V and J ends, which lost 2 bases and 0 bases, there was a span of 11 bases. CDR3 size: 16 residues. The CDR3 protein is CASSLLWQGSNQPQHF. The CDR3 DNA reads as TGTGCCAGCAGCTTATTGTGGCAGGGTAGCAATCAGCCCCAGCATTTT.

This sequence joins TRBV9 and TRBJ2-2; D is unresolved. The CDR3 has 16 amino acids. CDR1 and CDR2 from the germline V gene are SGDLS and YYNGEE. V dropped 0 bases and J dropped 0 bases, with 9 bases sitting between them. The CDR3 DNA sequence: TGTGCCAGCAGCGTAGCCGCCGGAGCGAACACCGGGGAGCTGTTTTTT. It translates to CASSVAAGANTGELFF.

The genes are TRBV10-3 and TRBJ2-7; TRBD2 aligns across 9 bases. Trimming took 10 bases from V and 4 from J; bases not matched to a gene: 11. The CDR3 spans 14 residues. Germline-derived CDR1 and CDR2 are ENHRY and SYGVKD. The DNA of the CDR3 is TGTGCCACCAGCCCCGAAGCGGGAGGTTACGAGCAGTACTTC. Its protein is CATSPEAGGYEQYF.

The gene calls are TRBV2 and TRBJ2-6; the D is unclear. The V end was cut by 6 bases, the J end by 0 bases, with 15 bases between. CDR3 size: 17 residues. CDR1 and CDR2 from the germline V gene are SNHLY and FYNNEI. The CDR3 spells CASSQTLPSSGANVLTF. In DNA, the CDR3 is TGTGCCAGCAGCCAGACTCTTCCGAGCTCTGGGGCCAACGTCCTGACTTTC.

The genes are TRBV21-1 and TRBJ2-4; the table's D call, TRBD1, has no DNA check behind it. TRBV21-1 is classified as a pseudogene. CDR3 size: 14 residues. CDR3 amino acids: CASRTGRAKNIQYF. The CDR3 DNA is TGTGCCAGCAGAACAGGGCGAGCCAAAAACATTCAGTACTTC.

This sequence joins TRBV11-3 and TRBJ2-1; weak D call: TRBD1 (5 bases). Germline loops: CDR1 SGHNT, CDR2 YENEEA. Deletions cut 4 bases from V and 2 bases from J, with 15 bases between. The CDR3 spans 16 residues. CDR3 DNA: TGTGCCAGCAGCTCCTCGAGACAGATACCCTACAATGAGCAGTTCTTC. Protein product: CASSSSRQIPYNEQFF.

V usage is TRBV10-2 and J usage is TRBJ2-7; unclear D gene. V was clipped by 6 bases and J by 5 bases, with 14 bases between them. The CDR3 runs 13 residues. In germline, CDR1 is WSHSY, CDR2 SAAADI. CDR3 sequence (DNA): TGCGCCAGCAGGGCCGACGGCCTCCACGAGCAGTACTTC. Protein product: CASRADGLHEQYF.